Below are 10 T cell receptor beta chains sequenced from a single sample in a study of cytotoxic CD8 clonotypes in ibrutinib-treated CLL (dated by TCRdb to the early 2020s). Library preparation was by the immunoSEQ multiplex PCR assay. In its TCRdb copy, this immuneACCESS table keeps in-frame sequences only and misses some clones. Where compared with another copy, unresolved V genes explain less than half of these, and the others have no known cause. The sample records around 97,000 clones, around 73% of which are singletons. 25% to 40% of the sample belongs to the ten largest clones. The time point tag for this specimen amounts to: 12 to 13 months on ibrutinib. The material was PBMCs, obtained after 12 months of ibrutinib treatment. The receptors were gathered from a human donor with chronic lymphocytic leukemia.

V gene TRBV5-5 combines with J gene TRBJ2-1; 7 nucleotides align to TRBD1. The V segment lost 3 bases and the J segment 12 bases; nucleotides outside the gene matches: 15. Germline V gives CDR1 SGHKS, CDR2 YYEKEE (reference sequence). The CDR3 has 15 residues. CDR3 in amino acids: CASSSDRWSILGQFF. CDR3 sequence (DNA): TGTGCCAGCAGCTCGGACAGGTGGAGTATTCTGGGGCAGTTCTTC.

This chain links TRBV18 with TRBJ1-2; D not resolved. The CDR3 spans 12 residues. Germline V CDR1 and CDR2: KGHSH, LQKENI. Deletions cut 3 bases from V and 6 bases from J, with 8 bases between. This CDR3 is CASSPGGNGYTF. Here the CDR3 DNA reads TGTGCCAGCTCACCGGGAGGGAATGGCTACACCTTC.

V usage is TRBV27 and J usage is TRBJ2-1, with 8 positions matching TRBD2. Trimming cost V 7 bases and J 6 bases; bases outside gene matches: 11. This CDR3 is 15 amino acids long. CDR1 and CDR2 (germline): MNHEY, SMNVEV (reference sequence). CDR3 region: CASTLPGLECNEQFF. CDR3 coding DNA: TGTGCCAGCACTTTGCCGGGACTAGAATGCAATGAGCAGTTCTTC.

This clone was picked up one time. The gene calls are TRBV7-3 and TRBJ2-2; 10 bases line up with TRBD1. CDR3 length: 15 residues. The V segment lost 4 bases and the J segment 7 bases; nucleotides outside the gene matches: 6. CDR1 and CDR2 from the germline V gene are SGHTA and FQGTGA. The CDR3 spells CASSSRQGADGELFF. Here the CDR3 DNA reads TGTGCCAGCAGCTCCCGACAGGGGGCCGACGGGGAGCTGTTTTTT.

CDR3 in DNA: TGTGCCAGCGCAGGCTCTGGGGCCAACGTCCTGACTTTC. It specifies CASAGSGANVLTF. The J gene is TRBJ2-6, the V gene TRBV7-3; D is ambiguous. V was trimmed by 8 bases and J by 0 bases, leaving 5 bases between them. Per germline, CDR1 SGHTA and CDR2 FQGTGA. The CDR3 has 13 residues.

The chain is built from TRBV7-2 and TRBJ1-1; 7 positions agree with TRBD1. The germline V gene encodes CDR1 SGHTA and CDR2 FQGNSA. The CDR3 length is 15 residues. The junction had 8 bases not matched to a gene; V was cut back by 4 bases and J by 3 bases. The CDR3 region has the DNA TGTGCCAGCAGCTGGCAGGGGGTGGTTGACACTGAAGCTTTCTTT. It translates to CASSWQGVVDTEAFF.

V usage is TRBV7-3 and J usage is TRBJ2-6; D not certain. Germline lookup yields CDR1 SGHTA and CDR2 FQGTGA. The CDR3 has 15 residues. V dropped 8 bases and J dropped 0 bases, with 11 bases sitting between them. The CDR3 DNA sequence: TGTGCCAGCCCCGAGCAGAGCTCTGGGGCCAACGTCCTGACTTTC. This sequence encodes CASPEQSSGANVLTF.

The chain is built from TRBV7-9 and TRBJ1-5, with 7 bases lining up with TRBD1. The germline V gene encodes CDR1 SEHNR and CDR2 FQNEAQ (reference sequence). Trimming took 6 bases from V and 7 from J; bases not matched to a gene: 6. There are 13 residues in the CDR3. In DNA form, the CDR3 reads TGTGCCAGCAGTCCGACAGGGTGGCAGCCCCAGCATTTT. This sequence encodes CASSPTGWQPQHF. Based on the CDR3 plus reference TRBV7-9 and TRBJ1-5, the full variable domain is DTGVSQNPRHKITKRGQNVTFRCDPISEHNRLYWYRQTLGQGPEFLTYFQNEAQLEKSRLLSDRFSAERPKGSFSTLEIQRTEQGDSAMYLCASSPTGWQPQHFGDGTRLSIL.

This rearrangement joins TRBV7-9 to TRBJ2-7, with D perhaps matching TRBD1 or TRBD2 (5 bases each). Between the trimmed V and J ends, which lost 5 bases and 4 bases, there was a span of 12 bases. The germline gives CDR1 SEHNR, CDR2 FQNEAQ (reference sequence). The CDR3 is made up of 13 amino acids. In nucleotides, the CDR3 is TGTGCCAGCAGCCACGGGGCTATATACGAGCAGTACTTC. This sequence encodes CASSHGAIYEQYF.

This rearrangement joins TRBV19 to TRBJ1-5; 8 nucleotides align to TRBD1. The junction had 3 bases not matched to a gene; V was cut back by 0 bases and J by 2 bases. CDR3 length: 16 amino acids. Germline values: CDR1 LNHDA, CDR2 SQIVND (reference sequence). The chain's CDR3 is CASSIETGDGNQPQHF. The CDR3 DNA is TGTGCCAGTAGTATAGAGACAGGGGACGGCAATCAGCCCCAGCATTTT.